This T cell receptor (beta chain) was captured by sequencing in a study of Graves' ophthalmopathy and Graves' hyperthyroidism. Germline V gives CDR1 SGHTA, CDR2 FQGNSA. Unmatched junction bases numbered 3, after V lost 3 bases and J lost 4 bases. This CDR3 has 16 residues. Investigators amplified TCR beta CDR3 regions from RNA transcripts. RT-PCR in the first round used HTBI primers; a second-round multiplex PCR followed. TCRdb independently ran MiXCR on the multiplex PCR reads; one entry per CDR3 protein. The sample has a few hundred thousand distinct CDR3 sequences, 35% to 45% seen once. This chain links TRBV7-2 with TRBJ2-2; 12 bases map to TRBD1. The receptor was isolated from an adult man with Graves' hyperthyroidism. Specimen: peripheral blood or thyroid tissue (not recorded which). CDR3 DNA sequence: TGTGCCAGCAGCTTCCGGGACAGGGGGCTCACCGGGGAGCTGTTTTTT. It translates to CASSFRDRGLTGELFF. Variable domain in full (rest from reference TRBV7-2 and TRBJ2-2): GAGVSQSPSNKVTEKGKDVELRCDPISGHTALYWYRQSLGQGLEFLIYFQGNSAPDKSGLPSDRFSAERTGGSVSTLTIQRTQQEDSAVYLCASSFRDRGLTGELFFGEGSRLTVL.